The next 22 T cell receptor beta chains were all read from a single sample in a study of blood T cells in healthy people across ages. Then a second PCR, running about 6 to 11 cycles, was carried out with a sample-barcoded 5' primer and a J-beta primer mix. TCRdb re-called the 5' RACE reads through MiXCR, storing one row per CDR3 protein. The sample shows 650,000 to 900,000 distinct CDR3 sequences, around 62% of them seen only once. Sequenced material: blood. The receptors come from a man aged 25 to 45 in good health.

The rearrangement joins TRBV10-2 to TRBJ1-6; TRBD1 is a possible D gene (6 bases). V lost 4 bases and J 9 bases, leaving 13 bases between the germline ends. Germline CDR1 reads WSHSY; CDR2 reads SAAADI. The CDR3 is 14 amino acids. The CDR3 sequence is CASSVDRVASPLHF. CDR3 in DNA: TGCGCCAGCAGTGTGGACAGAGTGGCTTCACCCCTCCACTTT.

The CDR3 here is CASSLAGGGPSWEQYF. The CDR3 nucleotides read TGTGCCAGCAGTTTGGCCGGGGGCGGACCTTCTTGGGAGCAGTACTTC. The gene calls are TRBV27 and TRBJ2-4; D possibly uses TRBD1 or TRBD2 (6 bases each). The CDR3 spans 16 residues. The germline V gene encodes CDR1 MNHEY and CDR2 SMNVEV (reference sequence). V was shortened by 3 bases and J by 13 bases, with 25 bases between the two germline ends.

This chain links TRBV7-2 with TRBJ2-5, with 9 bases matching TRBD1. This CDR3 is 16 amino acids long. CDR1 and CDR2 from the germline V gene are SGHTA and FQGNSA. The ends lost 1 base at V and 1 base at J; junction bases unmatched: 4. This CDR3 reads CASSLGPGQGQETQYF. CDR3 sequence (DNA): TGTGCCAGCAGCTTAGGCCCGGGACAGGGCCAAGAGACCCAGTACTTC.

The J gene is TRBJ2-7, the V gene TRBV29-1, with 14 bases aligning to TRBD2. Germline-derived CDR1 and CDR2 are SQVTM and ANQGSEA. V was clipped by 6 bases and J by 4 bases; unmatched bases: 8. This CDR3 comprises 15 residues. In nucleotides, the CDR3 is TGCAGCGTGGCCGGGACTAGCGGGGGTTATTACGAGCAGTACTTC. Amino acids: CSVAGTSGGYYEQYF.

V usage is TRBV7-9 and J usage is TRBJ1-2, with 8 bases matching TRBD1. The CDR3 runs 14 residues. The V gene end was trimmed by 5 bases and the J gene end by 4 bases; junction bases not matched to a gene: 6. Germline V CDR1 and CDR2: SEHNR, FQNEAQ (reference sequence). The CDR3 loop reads CASSPTDRAYGYTF. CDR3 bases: TGTGCCAGCAGCCCGACGGACAGGGCCTATGGCTACACCTTC.

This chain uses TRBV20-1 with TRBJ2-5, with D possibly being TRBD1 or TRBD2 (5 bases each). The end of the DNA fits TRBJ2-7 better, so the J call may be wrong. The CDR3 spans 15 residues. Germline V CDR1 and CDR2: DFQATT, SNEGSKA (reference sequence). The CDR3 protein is CSAGGRGGRQGEQYF. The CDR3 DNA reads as TGCAGTGCTGGAGGTCGTGGGGGACGACAAGGCGAGCAGTACTTC.

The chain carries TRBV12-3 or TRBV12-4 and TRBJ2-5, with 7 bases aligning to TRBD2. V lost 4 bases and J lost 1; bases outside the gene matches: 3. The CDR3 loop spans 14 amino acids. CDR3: CASSSGTTQETQYF. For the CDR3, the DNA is TGTGCCAGCAGTTCCGGGACTACCCAAGAGACCCAGTACTTC.

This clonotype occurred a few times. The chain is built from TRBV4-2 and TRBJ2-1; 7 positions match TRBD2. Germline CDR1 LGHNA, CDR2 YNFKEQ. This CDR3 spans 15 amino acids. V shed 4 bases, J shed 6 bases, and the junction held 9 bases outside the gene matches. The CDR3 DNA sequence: TGTGCCAGCAGCCGGGGGGAGGGAGTTGGCAATGAGCAGTTCTTC. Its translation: CASSRGEGVGNEQFF.

CDR3 sequence: CASSYRSGAWGETQYF. CDR3 DNA: TGTGCCAGCAGTTATCGATCGGGGGCTTGGGGGGAGACCCAGTACTTC. The chain joins TRBV6-5 to TRBJ2-5; the D gene could be TRBD1 or TRBD2 (6 bases each). V was trimmed by 3 bases and J by 5 bases, leaving 19 bases between them. Germline-derived CDR1 and CDR2 are MNHEY and SVGAGI. The CDR3 runs to 16 residues.

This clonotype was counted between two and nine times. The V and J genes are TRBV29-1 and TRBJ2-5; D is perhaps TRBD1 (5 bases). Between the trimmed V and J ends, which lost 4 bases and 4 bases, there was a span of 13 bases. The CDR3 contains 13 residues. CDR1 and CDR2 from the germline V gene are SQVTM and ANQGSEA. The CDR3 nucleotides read TGCAGCGTTGGAAACAGGATTGGAGAGACCCAGTACTTC. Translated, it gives CSVGNRIGETQYF.

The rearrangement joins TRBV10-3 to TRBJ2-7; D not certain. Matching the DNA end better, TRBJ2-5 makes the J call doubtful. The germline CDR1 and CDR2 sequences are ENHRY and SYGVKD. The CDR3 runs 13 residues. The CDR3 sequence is CAIRRYPQETQYF. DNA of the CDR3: TGTGCCATCAGGAGGTACCCCCAAGAGACCCAGTACTTC.

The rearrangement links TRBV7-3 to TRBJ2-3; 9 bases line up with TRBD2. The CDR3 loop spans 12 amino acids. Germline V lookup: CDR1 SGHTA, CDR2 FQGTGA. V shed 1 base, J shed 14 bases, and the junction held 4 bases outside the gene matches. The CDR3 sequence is CASSLIAGVVYF. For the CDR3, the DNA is TGTGCCAGCAGCTTAATAGCGGGGGTTGTGTATTTT.

CDR3 sequence: CASSLGENNTPLHF. Written as DNA, the CDR3 is TGTGCCAGCAGCTTGGGGGAGAACAATACACCCCTCCACTTT. The rearrangement links TRBV13 to TRBJ1-6; D may be TRBD1 (5 bases). Trimming stripped 3 bases from V and 11 bases from J, with 14 bases between. Per the germline V gene, CDR1 is PRHDT and CDR2 is FYEKMQ (reference sequence). The CDR3 consists of 14 residues.

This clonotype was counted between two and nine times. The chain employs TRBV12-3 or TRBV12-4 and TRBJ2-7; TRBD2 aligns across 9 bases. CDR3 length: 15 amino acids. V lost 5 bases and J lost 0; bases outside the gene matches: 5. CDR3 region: CASSPTSGVSYEQYF. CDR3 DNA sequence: TGTGCCAGCAGTCCGACTAGCGGTGTCTCCTACGAGCAGTACTTC.

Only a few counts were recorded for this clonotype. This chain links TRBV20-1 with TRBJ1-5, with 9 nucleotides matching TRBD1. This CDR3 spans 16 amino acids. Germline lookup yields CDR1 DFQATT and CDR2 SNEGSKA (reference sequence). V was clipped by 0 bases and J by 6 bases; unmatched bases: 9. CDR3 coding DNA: TGCAGTGCTAGAGACTCCTGGGGACAGGGCGTTCAGCCCCAGCATTTT. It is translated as CSARDSWGQGVQPQHF.

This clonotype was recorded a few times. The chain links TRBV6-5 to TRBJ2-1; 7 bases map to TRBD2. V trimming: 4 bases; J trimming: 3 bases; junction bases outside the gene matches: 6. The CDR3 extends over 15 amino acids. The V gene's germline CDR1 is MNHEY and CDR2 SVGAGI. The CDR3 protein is CASSSSGRDYNEQFF. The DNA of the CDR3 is TGTGCCAGCAGTTCTAGCGGACGGGACTACAATGAGCAGTTCTTC.

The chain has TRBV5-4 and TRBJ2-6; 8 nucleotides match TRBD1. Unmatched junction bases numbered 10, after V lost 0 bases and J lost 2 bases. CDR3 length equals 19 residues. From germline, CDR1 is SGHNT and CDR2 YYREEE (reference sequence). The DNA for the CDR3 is TGTGCCAGCAGCTTGGGGGGCGGACAGGGAGTTGCTGGGGCCAACGTCCTGACTTTC. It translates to CASSLGGGQGVAGANVLTF.

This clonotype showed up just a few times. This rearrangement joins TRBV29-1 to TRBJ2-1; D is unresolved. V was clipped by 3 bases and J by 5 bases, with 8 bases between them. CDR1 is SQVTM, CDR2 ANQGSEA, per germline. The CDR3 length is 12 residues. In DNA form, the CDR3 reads TGCAGCGTTGAGGTCAGAAACAATGAGCAGTTCTTC. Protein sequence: CSVEVRNNEQFF.

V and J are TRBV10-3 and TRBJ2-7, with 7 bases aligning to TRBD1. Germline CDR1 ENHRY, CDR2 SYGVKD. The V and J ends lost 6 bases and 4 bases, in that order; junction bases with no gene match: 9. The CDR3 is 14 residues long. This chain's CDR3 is CAISSGGNVYEQYF. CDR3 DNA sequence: TGTGCCATCAGCTCAGGGGGTAATGTTTACGAGCAGTACTTC.

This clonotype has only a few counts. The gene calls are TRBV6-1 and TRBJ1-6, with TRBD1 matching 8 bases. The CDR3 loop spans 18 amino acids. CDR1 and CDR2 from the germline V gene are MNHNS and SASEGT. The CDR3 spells CASVVGTGLSHMNSPLHF. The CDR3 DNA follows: TGTGCTAGCGTGGTGGGGACAGGTCTATCCCATATGAATTCACCCCTCCACTTT.

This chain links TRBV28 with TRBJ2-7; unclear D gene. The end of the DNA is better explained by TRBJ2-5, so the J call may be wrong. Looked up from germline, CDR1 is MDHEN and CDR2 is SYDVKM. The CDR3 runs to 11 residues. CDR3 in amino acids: CASNGVETQYF. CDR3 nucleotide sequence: TGTGCCAGCAATGGAGTGGAGACCCAGTACTTC.

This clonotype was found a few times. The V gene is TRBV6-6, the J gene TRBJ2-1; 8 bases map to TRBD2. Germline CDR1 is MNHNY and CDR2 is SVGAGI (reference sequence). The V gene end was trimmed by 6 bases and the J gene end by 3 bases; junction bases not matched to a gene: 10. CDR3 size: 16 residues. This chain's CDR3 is CASRTLRGGNYNEQFF. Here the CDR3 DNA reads TGTGCCAGCAGGACATTGCGCGGGGGGAACTACAATGAGCAGTTCTTC.